These 17 T cell receptor beta chains were sequenced from one sample in a study of identical twins. TCRdb ran MiXCR on the 5' RACE reads and lists one entry per CDR3 protein. The sample consists of approximately 690,000 distinct CDR3 sequences, over 5% of them appearing once. Sequenced input: naive T cells sorted from blood. Every receptor here comes from a man younger than 35 in good health.

This clonotype was seen a few times. The rearrangement links TRBV4-1 to TRBJ1-5; 11 nucleotides match TRBD1. CDR3 size: 17 residues. Germline trimming cut 2 bases from V and 5 bases from J; bases unmatched to any gene: 8. Germline V gives CDR1 MGHRA, CDR2 YSYEKL. DNA for the CDR3: TGCGCCAGCAGCCAACCCCAGGACAGGGGGCCCGATCAGCCCCAGCATTTT. This sequence encodes CASSQPQDRGPDQPQHF.

This clonotype was observed at least ten times. This chain links TRBV5-1 with TRBJ2-1; 8 bases line up with TRBD2. CDR3 length: 15 residues. Unmatched junction bases numbered 7, after V lost 1 base and J lost 7 bases. Germline CDR1 is SGHRS and CDR2 is YFSETQ. CDR3 sequence (DNA): TGCGCCAGCAGCTTGACTAGCGGCCCTAGGAATGAGCAGTTCTTC. It translates to CASSLTSGPRNEQFF. The full variable domain, rest sourced from reference TRBV5-1 and TRBJ2-1, is KAGVTQTPRYLIKTRGQQVTLSCSPISGHRSVSWYQQTPGQGLQFLFEYFSETQRNKGNFPGRFSGRQFSNSRSEMNVSTLELGDSALYLCASSLTSGPRNEQFFGPGTRLTVL.

The chain joins TRBV30 to TRBJ2-5, with 11 bases lining up with TRBD2. The ends lost 3 bases at V and 7 bases at J; junction bases unmatched: 7. The CDR3 is 14 residues long. Germline V gene data show CDR1 as GTSNPN and CDR2 as SVGIG (reference sequence). In DNA, the CDR3 is TGTGCCTGGAGACCACTAGCGGGAGTAGGGACCCAGTACTTC. It codes for CAWRPLAGVGTQYF.

V usage is TRBV11-2 and J usage is TRBJ2-3, with D possibly called TRBD1 or TRBD2 (6 bases each). Per the germline V gene, CDR1 is SGHAT and CDR2 is FQNNGV. The CDR3 has 15 amino acids. The V gene lost 2 bases and the J gene lost 3 bases, with 12 bases spanning the gap. The CDR3 DNA follows: TGTGCCAGCAGCTTAACGGAGGGGGAAACAGATACGCAGTATTTT. As protein: CASSLTEGETDTQYF. Complete variable domain (other parts from reference TRBV11-2 and TRBJ2-3): EAGVAQSPRYKIIEKRQSVAFWCNPISGHATLYWYQQILGQGPKLLIQFQNNGVVDDSQLPKDRFSAERLKGVDSTLKIQPAKLEDSAVYLCASSLTEGETDTQYFGPGTRLTVL.

Ten or more counts support this clonotype. V is TRBV28 and J is TRBJ2-3; D call uncertain. The CDR3 spans 15 residues. The germline V gene encodes CDR1 MDHEN and CDR2 SYDVKM. The V and J ends lost 2 bases and 1 base respectively, with 10 bases between them. CDR3 residues: CASSLPSRGTDTQYF. CDR3 in DNA: TGTGCCAGCAGTTTACCCTCTCGCGGCACAGATACGCAGTATTTT. Full variable domain (rest looked up from reference TRBV28 and TRBJ2-3): DVKVTQSSRYLVKRTGEKVFLECVQDMDHENMFWYRQDPGLGLRLIYFSYDVKMKEKGDIPEGYSVSREKKERFSLILESASTNQTSMYLCASSLPSRGTDTQYFGPGTRLTVL.

This clonotype came up a few times. This chain links TRBV7-2 with TRBJ1-5, with D perhaps TRBD1 (5 bases). V was cut by 0 bases and J by 4 bases, with 13 bases left in between. Germline V gene sequence: CDR1 SGHTA, CDR2 FQGNSA. CDR3 size: 16 residues. CDR3: CASSLAHRQRNQPQHF. The CDR3 region has the DNA TGTGCCAGCAGCTTAGCGCACAGGCAGAGGAATCAGCCCCAGCATTTT.

V and J are TRBV4-2 and TRBJ2-2; D gene unclear. Germline loops: CDR1 LGHNA, CDR2 YNFKEQ. The CDR3 consists of 15 residues. V was clipped by 1 base and J by 3 bases, with 9 bases between them. The DNA of the CDR3 is TGTGCCAGCAGCCAAGGTAGTGGGGACACCGGGGAGCTGTTTTTT. Translation gives CASSQGSGDTGELFF.

Remarks on this clonotype: A much more abundant neighbour one base away suggests this may be a read error. The chain uses TRBV7-7 and TRBJ2-1, with TRBD1 as a possible D gene (5 bases). The V end was cut by 1 base, the J end by 7 bases, with 11 bases between. The CDR3 runs to 14 residues. Per the germline V gene, CDR1 is SSHAT and CDR2 is FNYEAQ (reference sequence). The CDR3 is CASSLEGLLNEQFF. The CDR3 nucleotides are TGTGCCAGCAGCTTAGAGGGGCTGTTGAATGAGCAGTTCTTC.

This clonotype was observed a handful of times. The rearrangement links TRBV5-1 to TRBJ2-1; 8 bases fit TRBD2. Germline lookup yields CDR1 SGHRS and CDR2 YFSETQ. This CDR3 contains 15 residues. The trim removed 7 bases at V and 1 base at J, leaving 7 bases unmatched. CDR3 DNA sequence: TGCGCCAGCTCTAACGGGGGGGGATCCTACAATGAGCAGTTCTTC. It is translated as CASSNGGGSYNEQFF.

This clonotype was seen ten or more times. The chain joins TRBV6-1 to TRBJ2-5; 10 nucleotides line up with TRBD2. Trimming cost V 8 bases and J 7 bases; bases outside gene matches: 10. This CDR3 is built from 14 residues. Germline V gene lookup returns CDR1 MNHNS and CDR2 SASEGT. CDR3 sequence reads: CASLNRTSGGTQYF. The CDR3 bases are TGTGCCAGCCTAAACCGGACTAGCGGAGGGACCCAGTACTTC.

This sequence joins TRBV27 and TRBJ2-2; D possibly corresponds to TRBD2 (6 bases). Germline lookup yields CDR1 MNHEY and CDR2 SMNVEV (reference sequence). Trimming took off 5 bases at V and 4 bases at J, with 14 bases between the two ends. The CDR3 is made up of 15 amino acids. The CDR3 region is CASSAVLAGTGELFF. CDR3 nucleotides: TGTGCCAGCAGTGCCGTACTAGCCGGCACCGGGGAGCTGTTTTTT.

This clonotype has a count of ten or more. This chain uses TRBV29-1 with TRBJ2-3, with D hard to call. The germline V and J ends were trimmed by 4 bases and 5 bases, with 13 bases remaining between them. Germline lookup yields CDR1 SQVTM and CDR2 ANQGSEA. The CDR3 runs to 13 residues. The CDR3 is CSVGLESGDTQYF. For the CDR3, the DNA is TGCAGCGTTGGGTTGGAATCAGGAGATACGCAGTATTTT.

This clonotype was seen a few times. The rearrangement joins TRBV25-1 to TRBJ1-6, with D maybe TRBD1 (5 bases). The CDR3 is made up of 14 amino acids. Per the germline V gene, CDR1 is MGHDK and CDR2 is SYGVNS. V shed 7 bases and J shed 7 bases, with 14 bases lying between them. CDR3 sequence (DNA): TGTGCCAGCAATTTCGCAGGGCGGAATTCACCCCTCCACTTT. Its protein is CASNFAGRNSPLHF.

This clonotype was counted between two and nine times. The chain couples TRBV11-2 to TRBJ2-1; 7 bases fit TRBD1. The germline V gene encodes CDR1 SGHAT and CDR2 FQNNGV. The trim removed 1 base at V and 7 bases at J, leaving 16 bases unmatched. CDR3 length: 18 residues. The CDR3 sequence is CASSLGTGSISVRNEQFF. The CDR3 DNA reads as TGTGCCAGCAGCTTAGGGACAGGTAGTATAAGTGTTAGAAATGAGCAGTTCTTC.

This chain links TRBV27 with TRBJ2-6; D gene ambiguous. The V end was cut by 5 bases, the J end by 0 bases, with 8 bases between. Germline CDR1 and CDR2: MNHEY and SMNVEV (reference sequence). The CDR3 runs 15 residues. The CDR3 bases are TGTGCCAGCAGTCCCGAGATCTCTGGGGCCAACGTCCTGACTTTC. Translated, it gives CASSPEISGANVLTF.

This clonotype was seen many times. The chain combines TRBV4-3 with TRBJ2-7, with TRBD1 matching 11 bases. This CDR3 is built from 18 residues. The V segment lost 0 bases and the J segment 4 bases; nucleotides outside the gene matches: 11. The V gene's germline CDR1 is LGHNA and CDR2 YSLEER. CDR3 residues: CASSQDIFEGTGGYEQYF. CDR3 DNA: TGCGCCAGCAGCCAAGATATCTTTGAGGGGACAGGGGGATACGAGCAGTACTTC.

The V gene is TRBV27, the J gene TRBJ2-2, with no clear D. V dropped 6 bases and J dropped 1 base, with 9 bases sitting between them. The CDR3 totals 14 residues. In germline, CDR1 is MNHEY, CDR2 SMNVEV (reference sequence). This CDR3 reads CASRPLQNTGELFF. DNA for the CDR3: TGTGCCAGCAGACCCCTCCAGAACACCGGGGAGCTGTTTTTT.